This note documents a single T cell receptor beta chain sequence. Antigen: not known. The sample is drawn from a study of T cells after yellow fever vaccination. Background on the study: SMART-Seq v4 Ultra Low Input prepared libraries from low-cell fractions. Study results and limitations: At around 95% for CD4 and around 91% for CD8, most primary-vaccination clones showed up again after the booster. A weaker secondary response peaked on day 5, the primary on day 15.

Looked up from germline, CDR1 is SGHRS and CDR2 is YFSETQ. The CDR3 is 13 amino acids. V gave up 5 bases and J gave up 1 base, with 9 bases separating them. 5'RACE template switching added a universal primer site and UMIs to TCR cDNA. MiXCR, applied by TCRdb to the 5' RACE reads, yields one record per CDR3 protein. The sample lists about 110,000 distinct CDR3 sequences, approximately 8.4% occurring once. Sequences were derived from CD8+ T cells sorted from PBMCs, sampled 45 days after the yellow fever booster vaccination. This receptor was identified in a man aged 30 to 39 who received the YFV17D yellow fever vaccine. The genes are TRBV5-1 and TRBJ1-1, with a tentative D call TRBD1 (5 bases). The CDR3 is CASRRGENTEAFF. In nucleotides, the CDR3 is TGCGCCAGCAGAAGGGGCGAGAACACTGAAGCTTTCTTT.